This T cell receptor (beta chain) was documented in a study of T cell changes during pregnancy in multiple sclerosis. Clones were sequenced by immunoSEQ multiplex PCR, and TCRdb holds only the in-frame ones, with some missing. The repertoire has tens of thousands of clones, around 90% of them found once; the top ten carry roughly 1.7%. The germline V gene has CDR1 SNHLY and CDR2 FYNNEI. The CDR3 totals 16 residues. V lost 7 bases and J lost 1; bases outside the gene matches: 10. This chain joins TRBV2 and TRBJ1-1; 9 bases agree with TRBD1. The TCR originated in a female donor with multiple sclerosis, enrolled in a pregnancy study. The starting material was peripheral blood, obtained in the first trimester of pregnancy. The CDR3 loop is CASNRGRNTENTEAFF. CDR3 DNA sequence: TGTGCCAGCAACAGGGGGCGCAATACGGAGAACACTGAAGCTTTCTTT.